This passage covers 9 T cell receptor beta chains from one sample sequenced in a study of blood T cell repertoires in COVID-19. Clones were sequenced by immunoSEQ multiplex PCR, and TCRdb holds only the in-frame ones, with some missing. Found here are about 160,000 clones, roughly 93% of them singletons; the top ten hold less than 2.5%. The sequencing sample was made of peripheral blood. The receptors derive from a man between 18 and 29 years old with acute or convalescent COVID-19.

The chain is built from TRBV5-1 and TRBJ2-1; 8 nucleotides line up with TRBD2. The V and J ends lost 0 bases and 10 bases, in that order; junction bases with no gene match: 12. Germline V CDR1 and CDR2: SGHRS, YFSETQ. The CDR3 spans 16 residues. The CDR3 bases are TGCGCCAGCAGCTTGGGATGGCGGGGGGCCTACCGGGAGCAGTTCTTC. Its protein is CASSLGWRGAYREQFF.

The chain combines TRBV9 with TRBJ1-3, with TRBD1 matching over 7 bases. V was pared by 0 bases and J by 2 bases, with 5 bases of the junction left unmatched. Per the germline V gene, CDR1 is SGDLS and CDR2 is YYNGEE. The CDR3 covers 16 residues. This chain's CDR3 is CASSVVDRSPGNTIYF. The DNA of the CDR3 is TGTGCCAGCAGCGTAGTGGACAGGTCTCCTGGAAACACCATATATTTT.

The V call is TRBV7-9, the J call TRBJ2-1, with 8 bases that match TRBD2. The junction had 4 bases not matched to a gene; V was cut back by 1 base and J by 2 bases. CDR1 and CDR2 from the germline V gene are SEHNR and FQNEAQ (reference sequence). This CDR3 region has 16 residues. The CDR3 protein is CASSLGFGGAYNEQFF. CDR3 bases: TGTGCCAGCAGCTTAGGCTTCGGGGGGGCCTACAATGAGCAGTTCTTC. Variable domain in full (rest from reference TRBV7-9 and TRBJ2-1): DTGVSQNPRHKITKRGQNVTFRCDPISEHNRLYWYRQTLGQGPEFLTYFQNEAQLEKSRLLSDRFSAERPKGSFSTLEIQRTEQGDSAMYLCASSLGFGGAYNEQFFGPGTRLTVL.

J is TRBJ1-6 and V is TRBV18, with 9 bases identical to TRBD1. V was clipped by 7 bases and J by 10 bases; unmatched bases: 11. This CDR3 is 15 amino acids long. Germline V gene data show CDR1 as KGHSH and CDR2 as LQKENI. The CDR3 DNA reads as TGTGCCAGCTTCCAAACAGGGGGCGCGGGGTCACCCCTCCACTTT. Its protein is CASFQTGGAGSPLHF. The full variable domain, with the rest looked up from reference TRBV18 and TRBJ1-6, is NAGVMQNPRHLVRRRGQEARLRCSPMKGHSHVYWYRQLPEEGLKFMVYLQKENIIDESGMPKERFSAEFPKEGPSILRIQQVVRGDSAAYFCASFQTGGAGSPLHFGNGTRLTVT.

Only one count was recorded for this clone. The chain recombines TRBV9 with TRBJ1-5; weak D call: TRBD1 (5 bases). Trimming left V 5 bases short and J 3 bases short, with 12 bases between. Germline CDR1 reads SGDLS; CDR2 reads YYNGEE. There are 14 residues in the CDR3. The DNA of the CDR3 is TGTGCCAGCAGTCGAGCGGGGACCAATCAGCCCCAGCATTTT. Translating it yields CASSRAGTNQPQHF. The whole variable domain, filled in from reference TRBV9 and TRBJ1-5, reads DSGVTQTPKHLITATGQRVTLRCSPRSGDLSVYWYQQSLDQGLQFLIQYYNGEERAKGNILERFSAQQFPDLHSELNLSSLELGDSALYFCASSRAGTNQPQHFGDGTRLSIL.

This chain joins TRBV11-2 and TRBJ1-1, with D maybe TRBD1 (6 bases). The CDR3 loop spans 18 amino acids. Trimming took off 2 bases at V and 1 base at J, with 20 bases between the two ends. The germline V gene encodes CDR1 SGHAT and CDR2 FQNNGV. The CDR3, as DNA: TGTGCCAGCAGCTTAACTTTACCCCGCGGACAGCAGAACACTGAAGCTTTCTTT. Its translation: CASSLTLPRGQQNTEAFF.

V usage is TRBV19 and J usage is TRBJ1-5, with 9 bases identical to TRBD1. CDR1 is LNHDA and CDR2 is SQIVND in the germline V gene (reference sequence). CDR3 length equals 15 residues. Trimming took 8 bases from V and 6 from J; bases not matched to a gene: 11. The CDR3 sequence: CASLDRGSWGQPQHF. The CDR3 DNA is TGTGCCAGTTTGGACAGGGGCTCATGGGGTCAGCCCCAGCATTTT.

This CDR3 reads CASRAGTDNTGELFF. CDR3 nucleotide sequence: TGTGCCAGCAGGGCGGGGACAGATAACACCGGGGAGCTGTTTTTT. The chain links TRBV6-5 to TRBJ2-2, with a possible D match to TRBD1 (7 bases). Trimming took off 6 bases at V and 2 bases at J, with 13 bases between the two ends. The germline V gene encodes CDR1 MNHEY and CDR2 SVGAGI. This CDR3 spans 15 amino acids.

Here the CDR3 DNA reads TGTGCCAGCAGTTCTCGGTTAAACTCTGGGGCCAACGTCCTGACTTTC. Amino acid sequence: CASSSRLNSGANVLTF. V is TRBV6-5 and J is TRBJ2-6; D is ambiguous. Germline V gene lookup returns CDR1 MNHEY and CDR2 SVGAGI. The CDR3 runs to 16 residues. V was pared by 4 bases and J by 0 bases, with 10 bases between.